These 27 T cell receptor beta chains originate from one sample sequenced in a study of T cells in Graves' hyperthyroidism and ophthalmopathy (dated by TCRdb to the late 2010s). Libraries were made using multiplex PCR. Sequencing used an Illumina HiSeq 2000. The TCR beta CDR3 regions were amplified from the RNA transcripts. For the first round of RT-PCR on the TCR CDR3, the HTBI primer set was used together with the Qiagen OneStep RT-PCR kit. TCRdb reanalyzed the raw reads on its own, using fastp at Q25 for trimming and MiXCR for clone calling, and kept in-frame beta chains. Rows with a matching CDR3 protein are joined into one entry that keeps the most common DNA and genes. This sample holds around 600,000 distinct CDR3 sequences; just under 45% were observed only once. In total, the top ten clones hold about 7.2% of the sample. Sequenced: peripheral blood or thyroid tissue (not recorded which). All receptors come from an adult man with Graves' disease, either hyperthyroidism or ophthalmopathy (not recorded which).

This CDR3 is CASSERQGRSPLHF. The CDR3 coding sequence is TGTGCCAGCAGCGAGCGACAGGGACGGTCACCCCTCCACTTT. The chain employs TRBV2 and TRBJ1-6; 7 nucleotides align to TRBD1. V trimming: 6 bases; J trimming: 10 bases; junction bases outside the gene matches: 9. Germline V gives CDR1 SNHLY, CDR2 FYNNEI. This CDR3 has 14 residues.

This clonotype has only a few counts. This rearrangement joins TRBV29-1 to TRBJ1-2, with D perhaps TRBD1 (5 bases). Germline lookup yields CDR1 SQVTM and CDR2 ANQGSEA. Trimming cost V 4 bases and J 4 bases, with 13 bases left between them. CDR3 length equals 13 residues. Here the CDR3 reads CSVGWGVGYGYTF. The CDR3 DNA reads TGCAGCGTTGGGTGGGGGGTCGGCTATGGCTACACCTTC. The full variable domain, with the rest looked up from reference TRBV29-1 and TRBJ1-2, is SAVISQKPSRDICQRGTSLTIQCQVDSQVTMMFWYRQQPGQSLTLIATANQGSEATYESGFVIDKFPISRPNLTFSTLTVSNMSPEDSSIYLCSVGWGVGYGYTFGSGTRLTVV.

In the case of this clonotype: This sequence may be a read error, since a much larger clone differs from it by one base. The rearrangement joins TRBV7-2 to TRBJ2-7; a possible D gene is TRBD1 (5 bases). Germline V gene sequence: CDR1 SGHTA, CDR2 FQGNSA. The CDR3 extends over 17 amino acids. DNA of the CDR3: TGTGCCAGCGGCTTAGCACGCTGGGGCGAAAGCTCCTACGAGCAGTACTTC. This sequence encodes CASGLARWGESSYEQYF.

Many counts were recorded for this clonotype. V gene TRBV29-1 combines with J gene TRBJ2-7; 9 positions agree with TRBD1. Per germline, CDR1 SQVTM and CDR2 ANQGSEA. V lost 5 bases, J lost 1 base, and 9 bases stayed unmatched. The CDR3 covers 15 residues. The CDR3 region has the DNA TGCAGCGTTTCTCCTGCCGGGACAGGGTCCTACGAGCAGTACTTC. Translated, it gives CSVSPAGTGSYEQYF.

This rearrangement joins TRBV7-6 to TRBJ1-1; TRBD1 is a possible D gene (6 bases). The CDR3 covers 14 residues. Trimming took 6 bases from V and 1 from J, leaving 12 bases between them. Germline values: CDR1 SGHVS, CDR2 FNYEAQ. Written as DNA, the CDR3 is TGTGCCAGCAGGGGGGCGCGTGGGAACACTGAAGCTTTCTTT. This translates into CASRGARGNTEAFF. Full variable domain (missing parts from reference TRBV7-6 and TRBJ1-1): GAGVSQSPRYKVTKRGQDVALRCDPISGHVSLYWYRQALGQGPEFLTYFNYEAQQDKSGLPNDRFSAERPEGSISTLTIQRTEQRDSAMYRCASRGARGNTEAFFGQGTRLTVV.

A single count supports this clonotype. This sequence joins TRBV24-1 and TRBJ2-3, with D hard to call. CDR1 and CDR2 (germline): KGHDR, SFDVKD. The CDR3 sequence is 14 residues long. Trimming pared 0 bases from V and 0 bases from J, leaving 3 bases between. CDR3 loop: CATSDLSSTDTQYF. CDR3 DNA: TGTGCCACCAGTGATTTGAGCAGCACAGATACGCAGTATTTT.

This clonotype has ten or more counts. This chain joins TRBV5-1 and TRBJ1-1, with D unclear. V was trimmed by 0 bases and J by 2 bases, leaving 8 bases between them. This CDR3 is built from 14 residues. Germline values: CDR1 SGHRS, CDR2 YFSETQ. The DNA of the CDR3 is TGCGCCAGCAGCTTGGATGCGGGCAACACTGAAGCTTTCTTT. Amino acids: CASSLDAGNTEAFF.

This sequence joins TRBV7-9 and TRBJ1-5; no clear D gene. Germline V gene sequence: CDR1 SEHNR, CDR2 FQNEAQ (reference sequence). The CDR3 is 18 residues long. V lost 4 bases to trimming and J lost 7 bases, with 26 bases between them. CDR3 protein: CASSWQMVEDNWVQPQHF. For the CDR3, the DNA is TGTGCCAGCAGCTGGCAGATGGTGGAGGATAATTGGGTACAGCCCCAGCATTTT.

This chain uses TRBV15 with TRBJ2-5; D gene unclear. The length of the CDR3 is 13 residues. Trimming removed 0 bases at V and 4 bases at J, with 6 bases between. Germline V lookup: CDR1 LNHNV, CDR2 YYDKDF (reference sequence). The CDR3 is CATSRDPGETQYF. The CDR3, as DNA: TGTGCCACCAGCAGAGATCCGGGAGAGACCCAGTACTTC.

The chain carries TRBV2 and TRBJ1-5; D unclear. Germline V gene data show CDR1 as SNHLY and CDR2 as FYNNEI. There are 14 residues in the CDR3. V was shortened by 5 bases and J by 6 bases, with 14 bases between the two germline ends. CDR3 sequence (DNA): TGTGCCAGCAGTTTAGCGCTAACGGGTCAGCCCCAGCATTTT. Translation: CASSLALTGQPQHF.

The chain recombines TRBV6-4 with TRBJ1-2, with 7 nucleotides matching TRBD1. CDR1 is MRHNA and CDR2 is SNTAGT in the germline V gene. The V segment lost 2 bases and the J segment 8 bases; nucleotides outside the gene matches: 11. The length of the CDR3 is 15 residues. For the CDR3, the DNA is TGTGCCAGCAGTGACCGGACAGGAGCATTGGACGGCTACACCTTC. Amino acids: CASSDRTGALDGYTF.

Many counts were recorded for this clonotype. CDR3 amino acids: CASSLGGVQETQYF. CDR3 nucleotides: TGTGCCAGCAGCTTAGGCGGGGTTCAAGAGACCCAGTACTTC. V and J are TRBV7-2 and TRBJ2-5, with D perhaps matching TRBD2 (6 bases). V gave up 1 base and J gave up 2 bases, with 8 bases separating them. From germline, CDR1 is SGHTA and CDR2 FQGNSA. The CDR3 sequence is 14 residues long.

As DNA, the CDR3 is TGCAGTGAAGAAGGGGACCTAGGGTACGAGCAGTACTTC. This codes for CSEEGDLGYEQYF. The chain is built from TRBV20-1 and TRBJ2-7, with D perhaps matching TRBD1 or TRBD2 (5 bases each). The CDR3 totals 13 residues. Trimming took 7 bases from V and 4 from J, leaving 17 bases between them. Germline-derived CDR1 and CDR2 are DFQATT and SNEGSKA (reference sequence).

This clonotype was picked up a small number of times. The genes are TRBV7-2 and TRBJ1-2; 7 bases line up with TRBD1. Germline values: CDR1 SGHTA, CDR2 FQGNSA. The CDR3 is made up of 14 amino acids. The trim removed 4 bases at V and 4 bases at J, leaving 6 bases unmatched. This chain's CDR3 is CASSSGQNVYGYTF. CDR3 in DNA: TGTGCCAGCAGCTCGGGACAGAACGTCTATGGCTACACCTTC.

J is TRBJ1-2 and V is TRBV2, with D hard to call. Trimming left V 1 base short and J 2 bases short, with 8 bases between. This CDR3 spans 14 amino acids. CDR1 and CDR2 (germline): SNHLY, FYNNEI. The CDR3 reads CASSEEVVNYGYTF. CDR3 nucleotides: TGTGCCAGCAGTGAAGAGGTAGTCAACTATGGCTACACCTTC.

This chain uses TRBV6-6 with TRBJ1-5; 7 bases are shared with TRBD1. The V gene end was trimmed by 5 bases and the J gene end by 3 bases; junction bases not matched to a gene: 4. This CDR3 contains 14 residues. CDR1 is MNHNY and CDR2 is SVGAGI in the germline V gene (reference sequence). DNA of the CDR3: TGTGCCAGCAGTAGGGACAGCTACAATCAGCCCCAGCATTTT. Amino acids: CASSRDSYNQPQHF.

This clonotype was found many times. V gene TRBV15 combines with J gene TRBJ1-2, with 7 nucleotides matching TRBD1. CDR1 LNHNV and CDR2 YYDKDF come from the germline V gene (reference sequence). The CDR3 is made up of 14 amino acids. V lost 7 bases to trimming and J lost 1 base; unmatched junction nucleotides: 6. The CDR3 loop reads CATKRDRSNYGYTF. In DNA, the CDR3 is TGTGCCACCAAACGGGACAGAAGTAACTATGGCTACACCTTC.

This clonotype was recorded at least ten times. V usage is TRBV7-9 and J usage is TRBJ1-1; the D is unclear. The CDR3 contains 12 residues. Per germline, CDR1 SEHNR and CDR2 FQNEAQ (reference sequence). The CDR3 DNA sequence: TGTGCTACTCACGGACCGTACACTGAAGCTTTCTTT. Its protein is CATHGPYTEAFF.

There are many counts of this clonotype. The chain couples TRBV25-1 to TRBJ1-3, with D hard to call. Trimming cost V 2 bases and J 6 bases, with 11 bases left between them. The germline CDR1 and CDR2 sequences are MGHDK and SYGVNS. The length of the CDR3 is 14 residues. CDR3 coding DNA: TGTGCCAGCAGTGAAATAGGGCCCGTAAACACCATATATTTT. Encoded protein: CASSEIGPVNTIYF.

This clonotype was detected ten times or more. The chain couples TRBV15 to TRBJ1-2, with 9 bases matching TRBD1. V lost 0 bases to trimming and J lost 4 bases; unmatched junction nucleotides: 6. CDR1 is LNHNV, CDR2 YYDKDF, per germline (reference sequence). The CDR3 sequence is 16 residues long. DNA of the CDR3: TGTGCCACCAGCAGAGACGGGACAGGGTCCGGCTATGGCTACACCTTC. Translation gives CATSRDGTGSGYGYTF.

The V and J genes are TRBV20-1 and TRBJ1-1; D not certain. CDR1 DFQATT and CDR2 SNEGSKA come from the germline V gene (reference sequence). Trimming took 6 bases from V and 3 from J, leaving 11 bases between them. The CDR3 extends over 12 amino acids. The CDR3 region has the DNA TGCAGTGCACCTCTTTTGGACACTGAAGCTTTCTTT. Residues: CSAPLLDTEAFF.

This clonotype has only a few counts. The CDR3: CSARDIADVGETQYF. The CDR3 DNA reads as TGCAGTGCTAGAGACATAGCGGACGTGGGGGAGACCCAGTACTTC. V gene TRBV20-1 combines with J gene TRBJ2-5; TRBD2 is a possible D gene (6 bases). The germline V gene encodes CDR1 DFQATT and CDR2 SNEGSKA (reference sequence). The V end lost 0 bases, the J end lost 5 bases, and 16 bases lay between the germline ends. The CDR3 is 15 residues long.

The chain combines TRBV29-1 with TRBJ1-5; 8 bases line up with TRBD1. Germline CDR1 reads SQVTM; CDR2 reads ANQGSEA. V was clipped by 8 bases and J by 5 bases; unmatched bases: 8. The CDR3 extends over 13 amino acids. CDR3 in amino acids: CSPVGQGYQPQHF. CDR3 nucleotide sequence: TGCAGCCCGGTTGGACAGGGATATCAGCCCCAGCATTTT.

To note about this clonotype: This likely comes from a read error, as the CDR3 has no conserved phenylalanine or tryptophan at its end. The rearrangement links TRBV6-6 to TRBJ1-2; no clear D gene. In germline, CDR1 is MNHNY, CDR2 SVGAGI (reference sequence). V lost 7 bases to trimming and J lost 3 bases, with 21 bases between them. CDR3 length: 16 residues. CDR3 sequence: CASTDRSQPADYGYTL. CDR3 DNA: TGTGCCAGCACCGACCGGTCTCAGCCCGCTGACTATGGCTACACCCTC.

The chain couples TRBV24-1 to TRBJ1-4; D is unresolved. Trimming took 4 bases from V and 8 from J, leaving 7 bases between them. Germline CDR1 reads KGHDR; CDR2 reads SFDVKD. CDR3 length equals 12 residues. The CDR3 loop is CATSDTGEKLFF. The CDR3 DNA is TGTGCCACCAGTGACACGGGCGAAAAACTGTTTTTT.

V and J are TRBV25-1 and TRBJ1-6, with TRBD1 as a possible D gene (5 bases). The germline gives CDR1 MGHDK, CDR2 SYGVNS. The CDR3 has 14 amino acids. The germline V and J ends were trimmed by 8 bases and 7 bases, with 15 bases remaining between them. CDR3 coding DNA: TGTGCCAGCTTGGTCCAGGGACGGAATTCACCCCTCCACTTT. Protein product: CASLVQGRNSPLHF.

As for this clonotype: The DNA is omitted, as the CDR3 cannot be located on it reliably, and the CDR3 follows TCRdb's listing. CDR3 loop: CASSVGQGIHF. The rearrangement joins TRBV2 to TRBJ1-5; the table's D call of TRBD1 was not tested on the DNA. The CDR3 is 11 residues long, ends included. Germline CDR1 SNHLY, CDR2 FYNNEI.